One sample yielded the 6 T cell receptor beta chains listed below, sequenced in a study of blood T cell repertoires in COVID-19. TCRdb's table, derived via immunoSEQ multiplex PCR, lists solely in-frame clones and lacks some. The sample includes about 78,000 clones, 86% of them seen just once. Sequencing was carried out using peripheral blood. The receptor source for this set is a woman aged 55-75 years with acute or convalescent COVID-19.

The V and J genes are TRBV7-2 and TRBJ1-2, with TRBD1 as a possible D gene (6 bases). This CDR3 spans 15 amino acids. Germline CDR1 reads SGHTA; CDR2 reads FQGNSA. The ends were cut back, 5 bases at V and 2 bases at J, with 15 bases in the middle. Here the CDR3 DNA reads TGTGCCAGCAGCCCGGACCCAGGGGAGAACTATGGCTACACCTTC. Protein product: CASSPDPGENYGYTF.

As DNA, the CDR3 is TGCGCCAGCAGCTTGTTATCAGGGGGGATGAACACTGAAGCTTTCTTT. Amino acid sequence: CASSLLSGGMNTEAFF. The rearrangement joins TRBV5-1 to TRBJ1-1, with 7 positions matching TRBD1. Trimming removed 1 base from V and 0 bases from J; junction bases left unmatched: 6. Germline-derived CDR1 and CDR2 are SGHRS and YFSETQ. This CDR3 comprises 16 residues.

This clone has more than one count but fewer than ten. V and J are TRBV18 and TRBJ2-2; D not resolved. The germline gives CDR1 KGHSH, CDR2 LQKENI. The CDR3 extends over 14 amino acids. V gave up 3 bases and J gave up 0 bases, with 5 bases separating them. The CDR3, as DNA: TGTGCCAGCTCACCCATAGCGAACACCGGGGAGCTGTTTTTT. Its protein is CASSPIANTGELFF. The full variable domain, in which reference TRBV18 and TRBJ2-2 provide the parts outside the CDR3, is NAGVMQNPRHLVRRRGQEARLRCSPMKGHSHVYWYRQLPEEGLKFMVYLQKENIIDESGMPKERFSAEFPKEGPSILRIQQVVRGDSAAYFCASSPIANTGELFFGEGSRLTVL.

The chain carries TRBV19 and TRBJ2-1; TRBD1 might be the D (5 bases). The V end lost 5 bases, the J end lost 2 bases, and 13 bases lay between the germline ends. The CDR3 totals 15 residues. Germline V gene data show CDR1 as LNHDA and CDR2 as SQIVND (reference sequence). The CDR3 DNA reads as TGTGCCAGTAGTGTCCGACAGAATACCTACAATGAGCAGTTCTTC. Protein: CASSVRQNTYNEQFF.

The sample holds a few counts of this clone. This chain connects TRBV24-1 to TRBJ2-2; 9 bases align to TRBD1. With 4 bases clipped from V and 5 bases from J, the junction kept 7 bases outside the gene matches. Germline V lookup: CDR1 KGHDR, CDR2 SFDVKD. The CDR3 consists of 16 residues. CDR3 sequence reads: CATSDQYRGRTGELFF. The CDR3 coding sequence is TGTGCCACCAGTGACCAATACAGGGGGCGTACCGGGGAGCTGTTTTTT.

This clone was counted between two and nine times. The chain combines TRBV24-1 with TRBJ1-1; 7 nucleotides match TRBD1. Germline V gene lookup returns CDR1 KGHDR and CDR2 SFDVKD. V dropped 2 bases and J dropped 10; count of bases not matched to a gene: 6. This CDR3 spans 13 amino acids. The CDR3 here is CATSDSRQGGAFF. CDR3 DNA: TGTGCCACCAGTGATTCGAGACAGGGCGGAGCTTTCTTT.